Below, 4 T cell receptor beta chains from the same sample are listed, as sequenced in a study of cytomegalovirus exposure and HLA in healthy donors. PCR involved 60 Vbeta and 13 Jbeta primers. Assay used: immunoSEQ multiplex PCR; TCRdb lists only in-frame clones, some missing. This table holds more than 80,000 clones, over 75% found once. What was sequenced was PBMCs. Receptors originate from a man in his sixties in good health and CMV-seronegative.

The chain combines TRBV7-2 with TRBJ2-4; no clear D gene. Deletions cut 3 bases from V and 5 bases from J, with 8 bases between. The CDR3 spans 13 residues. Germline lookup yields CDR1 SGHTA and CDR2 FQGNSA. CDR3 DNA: TGTGCCAGCAGCTTGCACACCCAAAACATTCAGTACTTC. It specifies CASSLHTQNIQYF.

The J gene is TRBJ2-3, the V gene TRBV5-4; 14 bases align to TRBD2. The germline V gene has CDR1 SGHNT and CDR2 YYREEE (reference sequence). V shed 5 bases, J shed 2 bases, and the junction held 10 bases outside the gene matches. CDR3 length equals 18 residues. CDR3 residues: CASSSGLAGVLPTDTQYF. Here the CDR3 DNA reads TGTGCCAGCAGTTCGGGACTAGCGGGGGTCCTACCCACAGATACGCAGTATTTT.

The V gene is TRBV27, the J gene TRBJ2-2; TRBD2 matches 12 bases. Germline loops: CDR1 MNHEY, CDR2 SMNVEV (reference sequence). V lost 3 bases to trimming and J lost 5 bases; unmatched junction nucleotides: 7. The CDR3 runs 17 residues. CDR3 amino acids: CASSFLAGGPKTGELFF. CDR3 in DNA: TGTGCCAGCAGTTTTCTAGCGGGGGGGCCAAAGACCGGGGAGCTGTTTTTT.

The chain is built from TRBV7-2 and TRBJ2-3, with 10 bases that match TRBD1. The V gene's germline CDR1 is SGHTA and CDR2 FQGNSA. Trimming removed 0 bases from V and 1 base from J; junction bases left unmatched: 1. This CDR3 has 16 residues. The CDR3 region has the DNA TGTGCCAGCAGCTTAGCAGGGACAGGGGGCACAGATACGCAGTATTTT. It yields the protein CASSLAGTGGTDTQYF.